The entry below gives a single T cell receptor beta chain sequence along with its context. Its specificity is unknown. These data come from a study of Ad26.COV2.S vaccination and SARS-CoV-2 variants. Study-level findings and limits: Post-vaccination breadth of spike-specific CD8+ and CD4+ T cell responses was reportedly substantial. Measures of TCR breadth and depth may have fallen short of total T cell responses.

Here immunoSEQ multiplex PCR was the method, and the copy in TCRdb shows in-frame clones only, minus some. The data hold around 170,000 clones, with roughly nine tenths observed a single time. The clonotype comes from a human donor who had recovered from COVID-19. The sequencing used peripheral blood, collected after recovery from COVID-19.

CDR3 sequence reads: CASNFLDSEKLFF. The CDR3 coding sequence is TGTGCCAGCAATTTTTTGGACTCCGAAAAACTGTTTTTT. The rearrangement uses TRBV2 and TRBJ1-4; unclear D gene. This CDR3 has 13 amino acids. V lost 7 bases and J lost 8, with 14 bases in between. CDR1 is SNHLY, CDR2 FYNNEI, per germline.